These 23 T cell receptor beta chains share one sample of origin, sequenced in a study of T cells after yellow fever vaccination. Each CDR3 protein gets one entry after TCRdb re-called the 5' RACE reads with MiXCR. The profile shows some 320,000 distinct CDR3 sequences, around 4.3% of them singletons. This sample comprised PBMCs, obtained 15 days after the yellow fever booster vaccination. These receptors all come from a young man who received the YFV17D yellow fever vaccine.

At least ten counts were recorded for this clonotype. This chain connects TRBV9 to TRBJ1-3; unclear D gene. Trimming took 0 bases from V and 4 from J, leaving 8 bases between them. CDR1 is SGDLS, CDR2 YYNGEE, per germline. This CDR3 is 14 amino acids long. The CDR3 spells CASSVEAAGNTIYF. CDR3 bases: TGTGCCAGCAGCGTAGAGGCCGCCGGAAACACCATATATTTT.

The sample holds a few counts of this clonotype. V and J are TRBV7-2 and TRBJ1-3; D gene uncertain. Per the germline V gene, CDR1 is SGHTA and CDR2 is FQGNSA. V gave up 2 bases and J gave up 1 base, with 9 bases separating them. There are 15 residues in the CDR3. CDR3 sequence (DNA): TGTGCCAGCAGCTTACTTCCGCAGTCTGGAAACACCATATATTTT. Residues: CASSLLPQSGNTIYF.

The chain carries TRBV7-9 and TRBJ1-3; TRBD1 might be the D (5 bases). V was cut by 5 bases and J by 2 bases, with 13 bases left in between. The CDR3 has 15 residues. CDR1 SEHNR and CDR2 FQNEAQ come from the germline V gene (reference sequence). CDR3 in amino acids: CASSNSGGTGNTIYF. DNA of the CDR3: TGTGCCAGCAGCAACTCTGGGGGGACTGGAAACACCATATATTTT.

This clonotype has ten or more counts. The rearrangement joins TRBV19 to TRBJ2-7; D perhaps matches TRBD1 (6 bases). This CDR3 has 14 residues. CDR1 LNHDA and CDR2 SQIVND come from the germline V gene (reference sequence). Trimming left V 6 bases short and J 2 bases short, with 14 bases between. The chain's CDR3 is CASSPRHRAYEQYV. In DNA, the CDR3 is TGTGCCAGTAGCCCCAGGCACAGGGCCTACGAGCAGTACGTC.

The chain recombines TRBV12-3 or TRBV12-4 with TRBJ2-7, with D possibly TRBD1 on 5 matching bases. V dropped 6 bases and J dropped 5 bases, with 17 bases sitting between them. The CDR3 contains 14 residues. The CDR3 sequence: CASSKSAGLDEQYF. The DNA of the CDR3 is TGTGCCAGCAGCAAATCCGCAGGGTTGGACGAGCAGTACTTC.

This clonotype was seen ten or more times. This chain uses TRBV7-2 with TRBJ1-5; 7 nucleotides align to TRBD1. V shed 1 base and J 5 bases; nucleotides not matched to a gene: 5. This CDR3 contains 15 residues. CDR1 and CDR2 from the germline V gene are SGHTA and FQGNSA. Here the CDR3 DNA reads TGTGCCAGCAGCTTAGGTAGGGGGCTGTATCAGCCCCAGCATTTT. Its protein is CASSLGRGLYQPQHF.

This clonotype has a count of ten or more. CDR3 bases: TGCGCCAGCAGCCTAGCCCCCAGGGGGCGCCGATCCGAGCAGTACTTC. It yields the protein CASSLAPRGRRSEQYF. The J gene is TRBJ2-7, the V gene TRBV5-1; 8 bases match TRBD1. V shed 4 bases, J shed 6 bases, and the junction held 15 bases outside the gene matches. The CDR3 consists of 16 residues. Germline V gene lookup returns CDR1 SGHRS and CDR2 YFSETQ.

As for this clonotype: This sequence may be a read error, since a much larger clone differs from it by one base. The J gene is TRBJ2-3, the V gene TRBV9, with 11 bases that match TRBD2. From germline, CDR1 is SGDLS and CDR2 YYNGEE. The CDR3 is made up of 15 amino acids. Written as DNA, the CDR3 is TGTGCCTGCAGCTTGACTAGCGGGGTCACAGATACGCAGTATTTT. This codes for CACSLTSGVTDTQYF.

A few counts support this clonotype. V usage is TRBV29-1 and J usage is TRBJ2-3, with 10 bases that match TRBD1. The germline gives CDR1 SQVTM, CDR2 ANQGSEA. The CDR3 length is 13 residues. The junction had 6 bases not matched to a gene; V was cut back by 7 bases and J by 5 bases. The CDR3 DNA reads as TGCAGCGCCGACAGGGGGCGAAGAGATACGCAGTATTTT. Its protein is CSADRGRRDTQYF.

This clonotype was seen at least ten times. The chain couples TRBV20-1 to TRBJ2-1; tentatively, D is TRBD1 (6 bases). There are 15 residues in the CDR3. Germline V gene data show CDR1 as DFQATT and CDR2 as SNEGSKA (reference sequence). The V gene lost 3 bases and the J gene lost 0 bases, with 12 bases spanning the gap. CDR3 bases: TGCAGTGCTAGGCCGCAGGGGAGCTCCTACAATGAGCAGTTCTTC. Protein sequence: CSARPQGSSYNEQFF.

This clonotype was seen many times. The CDR3 loop reads CASIRGQGTGELFF. CDR3 DNA sequence: TGTGCCAGCATTCGAGGACAGGGGACCGGGGAGCTGTTTTTT. The genes are TRBV12-3 or TRBV12-4 and TRBJ2-2; 9 bases fit TRBD1. V gave up 7 bases and J gave up 5 bases; unmatched junction bases: 5. The CDR3 is 14 residues long.

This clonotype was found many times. CDR3 sequence: CASSLVGSESPLHF. Written as DNA, the CDR3 is TGTGCCAGCAGCTTAGTGGGTTCGGAATCACCCCTCCACTTT. The rearrangement joins TRBV7-8 to TRBJ1-6; D gene ambiguous. The CDR3 has 14 residues. Per the germline V gene, CDR1 is SGHVS and CDR2 is FQNEAQ. V shed 1 base and J shed 10 bases, with 11 bases lying between them.

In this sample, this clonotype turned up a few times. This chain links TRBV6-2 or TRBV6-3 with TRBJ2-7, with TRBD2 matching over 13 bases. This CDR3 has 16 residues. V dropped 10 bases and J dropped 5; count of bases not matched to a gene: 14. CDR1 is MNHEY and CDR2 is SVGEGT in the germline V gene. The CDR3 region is CATETSGGPRNHEQYV. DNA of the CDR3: TGTGCCACTGAGACTAGCGGGGGGCCTAGGAACCACGAGCAGTACGTC.

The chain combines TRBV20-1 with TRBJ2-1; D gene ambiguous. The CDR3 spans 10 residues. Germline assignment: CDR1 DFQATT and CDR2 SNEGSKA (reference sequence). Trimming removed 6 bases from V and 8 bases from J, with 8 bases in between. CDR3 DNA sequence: TGCAGTGCGACGCCTTATGAGCAGTTCTTC. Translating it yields CSATPYEQFF.

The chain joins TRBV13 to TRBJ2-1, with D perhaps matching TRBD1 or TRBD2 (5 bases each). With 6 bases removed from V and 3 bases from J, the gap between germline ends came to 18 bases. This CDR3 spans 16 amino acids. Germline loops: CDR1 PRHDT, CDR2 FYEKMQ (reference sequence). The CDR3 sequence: CASSPVRDHFYNEQFF. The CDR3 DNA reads TGTGCCAGCAGTCCTGTCCGGGACCACTTCTACAATGAGCAGTTCTTC.

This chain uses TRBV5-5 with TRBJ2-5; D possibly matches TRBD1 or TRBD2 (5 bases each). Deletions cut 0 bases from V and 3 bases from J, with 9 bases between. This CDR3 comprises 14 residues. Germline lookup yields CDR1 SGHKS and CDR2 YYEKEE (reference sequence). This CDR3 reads CASSLEWGKETQYF. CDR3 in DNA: TGTGCCAGCAGCTTGGAGTGGGGGAAAGAGACCCAGTACTTC.

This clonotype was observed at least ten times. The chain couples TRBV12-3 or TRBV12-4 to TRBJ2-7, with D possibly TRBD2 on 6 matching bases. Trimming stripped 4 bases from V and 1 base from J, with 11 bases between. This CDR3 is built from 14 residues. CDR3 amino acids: CASSSLARSYEQYF. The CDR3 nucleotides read TGTGCCAGCAGTTCTCTAGCGCGATCCTACGAGCAGTACTTC.

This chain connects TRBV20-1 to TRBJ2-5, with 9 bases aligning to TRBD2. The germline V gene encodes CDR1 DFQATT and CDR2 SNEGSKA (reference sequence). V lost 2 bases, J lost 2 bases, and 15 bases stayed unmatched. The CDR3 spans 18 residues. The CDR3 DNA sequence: TGCAGTGCTAGACTACGGCGGGGGGGCCGTTCGTGGCAAGAGACCCAGTACTTC. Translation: CSARLRRGGRSWQETQYF.

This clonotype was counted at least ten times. In DNA, the CDR3 is TGCAGCGTTGACCACCGTGACAGGCCCTACAATGAGCAGTTCTTC. This gives the protein CSVDHRDRPYNEQFF. The chain has TRBV29-1 and TRBJ2-1; tentatively, D is TRBD1 (6 bases). The CDR3 has 15 residues. The germline gives CDR1 SQVTM, CDR2 ANQGSEA. The V and J ends lost 3 bases and 2 bases respectively, with 14 bases between them.

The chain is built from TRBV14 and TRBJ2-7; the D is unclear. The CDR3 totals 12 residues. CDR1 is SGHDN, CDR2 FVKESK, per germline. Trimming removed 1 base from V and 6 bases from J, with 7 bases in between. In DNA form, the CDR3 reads TGTGCCAGCAGCCAAGCTGGGGTCGAGCAGTACTTC. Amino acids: CASSQAGVEQYF. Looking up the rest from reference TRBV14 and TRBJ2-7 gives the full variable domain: EAGVTQFPSHSVIEKGQTVTLRCDPISGHDNLYWYRRVMGKEIKFLLHFVKESKQDESGMPNNRFLAERTGGTYSTLKVQPAELEDSGVYFCASSQAGVEQYFGPGTRLTVT.

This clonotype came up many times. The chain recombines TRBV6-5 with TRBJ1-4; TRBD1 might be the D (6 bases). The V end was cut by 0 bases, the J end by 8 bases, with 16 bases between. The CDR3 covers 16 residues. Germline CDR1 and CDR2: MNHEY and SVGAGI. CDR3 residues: CASSYSTGKVAEKLFF. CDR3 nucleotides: TGTGCCAGCAGTTACTCCACAGGGAAGGTCGCGGAAAAACTGTTTTTT.

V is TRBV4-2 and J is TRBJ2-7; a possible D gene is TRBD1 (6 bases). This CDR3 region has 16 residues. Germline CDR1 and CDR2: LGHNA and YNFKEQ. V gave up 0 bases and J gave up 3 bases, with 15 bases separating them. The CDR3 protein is CASSQDQDTGHYEQYF. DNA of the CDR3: TGTGCCAGCAGCCAAGATCAGGATACAGGGCACTACGAGCAGTACTTC.

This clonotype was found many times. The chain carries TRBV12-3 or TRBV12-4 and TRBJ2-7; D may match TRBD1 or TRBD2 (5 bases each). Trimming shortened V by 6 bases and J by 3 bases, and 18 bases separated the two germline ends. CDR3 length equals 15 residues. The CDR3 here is CASRTPGRIRYEQYV. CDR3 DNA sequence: TGTGCCAGCAGGACACCGGGACGGATCCGCTACGAGCAGTACGTC.